The rows below give T cell receptor beta chains drawn from one sample of a study of early T cells in non-severe SARS-CoV-2 infection. Each CDR3 protein gets one entry after TCRdb re-called the 5' RACE reads with MiXCR. The data show about 83,000 distinct CDR3 sequences, about 12% seen once. The sample was whole blood. These receptors were taken from an adult who was a healthcare worker with PCR-confirmed SARS-CoV-2 infection or an uninfected control (not recorded which). The CDR3 runs from the conserved cysteine through the conserved F or W.

TRBJ2-7	TRBV20-1	CSAGQGGTYEQYF
TRBJ1-1	TRBV5-1	CASSLNTGGTEAFF
TRBJ2-7	TRBV7-9	CASSLAQIPYEQYF
TRBJ2-3	TRBV20-1	CSARQRPRHTDTQYF
TRBJ2-1	TRBV9	CASSVDRYNEQFF
TRBJ2-7	TRBV6-6	CASNPLRTGHSYEQYF
TRBJ1-1	TRBV7-9	CASSHTPGSNTEAFF
TRBJ2-7	TRBV6-1	CASSHRGDGYEQYF
TRBJ2-5	TRBV20-1	CSARLAGQETQYF
TRBJ1-4	TRBV7-9	CASNPWEARNEKLFF
TRBJ2-3	TRBV12-3/TRBV12-4	CASTGAGYTDTQYF
TRBJ2-7	TRBV20-1	CSASDRGTSYEQYF
TRBJ1-5	TRBV2	CASQGMRNQPQHF
TRBJ2-5	TRBV7-9	CASSQNNREETQYF
TRBJ1-6	TRBV20-1	CSARDMRQGDSPLHF
TRBJ2-1	TRBV7-3	CASSLSADSSYNEQFF
TRBJ2-6	TRBV6-2/TRBV6-3	CASTPEAGGSGANVLTF
TRBJ2-7	TRBV4-1	CASSQGTAIGAYEQYF